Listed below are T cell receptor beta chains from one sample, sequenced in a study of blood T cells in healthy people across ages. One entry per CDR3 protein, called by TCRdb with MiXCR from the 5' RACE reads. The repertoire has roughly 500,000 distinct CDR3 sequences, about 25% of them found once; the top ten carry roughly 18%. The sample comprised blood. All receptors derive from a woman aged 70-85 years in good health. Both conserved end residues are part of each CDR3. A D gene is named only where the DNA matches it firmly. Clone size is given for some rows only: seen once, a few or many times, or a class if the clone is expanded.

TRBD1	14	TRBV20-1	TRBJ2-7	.	CSATIQGRSYEQYF	TGCAGTGCTACCATACAGGGGCGCTCCTACGAGCAGTACTTC
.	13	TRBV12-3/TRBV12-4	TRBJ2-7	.	CASSLDSFYEQYF	TGTGCCAGCAGTTTAGACAGCTTCTACGAGCAGTACTTC
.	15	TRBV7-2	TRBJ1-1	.	CASSPSSVTNTEAFF	TGTGCCAGCAGCCCCAGCTCGGTTACGAACACTGAAGCTTTCTTT
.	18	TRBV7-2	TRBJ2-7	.	CASSLEGPWRVSSYEQYF	TGTGCCAGCAGCTTAGAGGGCCCGTGGCGGGTAAGCTCCTACGAGCAGTACTTC
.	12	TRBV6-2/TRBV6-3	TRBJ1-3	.	CRSGRFWNTIYF	TGTCGCTCAGGGCGATTTTGGAACACCATATATTTT
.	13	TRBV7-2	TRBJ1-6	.	CASRGQENSPLHF	TGTGCCAGCAGGGGGCAGGAGAATTCACCCCTCCACTTT
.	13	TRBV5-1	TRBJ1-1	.	CASTYRMNTEAFF	TGCGCCAGCACATACCGGATGAACACTGAAGCTTTCTTT
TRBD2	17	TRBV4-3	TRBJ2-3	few	CASSQYRLAGGKDTQYF	TGCGCCAGTAGCCAGTACAGACTAGCGGGGGGGAAAGATACGCAGTATTTT
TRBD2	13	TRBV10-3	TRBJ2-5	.	CAIRRDGEGTQYF	TGTGCCATCAGGCGAGACGGGGAGGGGACCCAGTACTTC
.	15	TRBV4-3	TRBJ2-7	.	CASSQDRGAFYEQYF	TGCGCCAGCAGCCAAGATCGCGGGGCATTCTACGAGCAGTACTTC
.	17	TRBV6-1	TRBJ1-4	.	CASSEIAGTATNEKLFF	TGTGCCAGCAGTGAAATAGCGGGGACCGCAACTAATGAAAAACTGTTTTTT
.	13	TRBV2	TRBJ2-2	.	CASSETDTGELFF	TGTGCCAGCAGTGAAACAGACACCGGGGAGCTGTTTTTT
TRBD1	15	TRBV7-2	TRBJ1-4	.	CASSLARTGGEKLFF	TGTGCCAGCAGCTTAGCCCGGACAGGAGGTGAAAAACTGTTTTTT
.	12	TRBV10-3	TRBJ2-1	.	CAIGVERVEQFF	TGTGCCATCGGTGTGGAGAGGGTCGAGCAGTTCTTC
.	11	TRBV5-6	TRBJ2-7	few	CASSLRHEQYF	TGTGCCAGCAGCTTGCGCCACGAGCAGTACTTC
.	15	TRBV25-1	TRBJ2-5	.	CASSEFGRDQETQYF	TGTGCCAGCAGTGAATTTGGACGGGACCAAGAGACCCAGTACTTC
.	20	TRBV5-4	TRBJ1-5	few	CASSLIGPDLGGLSNQPQHF	TGTGCCAGCAGCTTAATAGGACCCGATTTAGGAGGGCTTAGCAATCAGCCCCAGCATTTT
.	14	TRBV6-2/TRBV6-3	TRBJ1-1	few	CASSYRGMSTEAFF	TGTGCCAGCAGTTACAGGGGTATGAGCACTGAAGCTTTCTTT
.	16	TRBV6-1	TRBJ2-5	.	CASSEHIQGLGETQYF	TGTGCCAGCAGTGAACACATACAGGGACTGGGAGAGACCCAGTACTTC
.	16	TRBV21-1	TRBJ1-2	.	CASSKESGTGGCGYTF	TGTGCCAGCAGCAAAGAATCCGGGACAGGGGGCTGTGGCTACACCTTC
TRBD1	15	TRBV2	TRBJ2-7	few	CASAGQGAIPPEQYF	TGTGCCAGCGCTGGACAGGGGGCGATTCCTCCCGAGCAGTACTTC
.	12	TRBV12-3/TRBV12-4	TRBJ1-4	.	CASTTVNEKLFF	TGTGCCAGCACTACAGTTAATGAAAAACTGTTTTTT
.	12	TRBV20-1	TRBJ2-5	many	CSARDSWETQYF	TGCAGTGCTAGAGATTCGTGGGAGACCCAGTACTTC
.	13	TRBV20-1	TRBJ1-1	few	CSARRVLNTEAFF	TGCAGTGCGAGGAGGGTCCTGAACACTGAAGCTTTCTTT
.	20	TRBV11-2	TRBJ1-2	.	CASSPKRHGARPGTVYGYTF	TGTGCCAGCAGCCCTAAGCGGCACGGAGCTCGGCCGGGGACTGTCTATGGCTACACCTTC
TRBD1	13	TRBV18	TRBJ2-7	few	CASLRQGSGEQYF	TGTGCCAGCTTACGACAGGGGTCGGGGGAGCAGTACTTC
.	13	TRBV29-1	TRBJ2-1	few	CSVVGLWEWEKFF	TGCAGCGTTGTAGGGTTGTGGGAGTGGGAAAAGTTCTTC
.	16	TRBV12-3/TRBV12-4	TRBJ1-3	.	CASDRAGGGSGNTIYF	TGTGCCAGCGACCGAGCGGGAGGGGGCTCTGGAAACACCATATATTTT
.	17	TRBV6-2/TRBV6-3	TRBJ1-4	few	CASSYRRVFATNEKLFF	TGTGCCAGCAGTTACAGAAGAGTTTTCGCAACTAATGAAAAACTGTTTTTT
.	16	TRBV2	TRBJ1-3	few	CASSWQGPYSGNTIYF	TGTGCCAGCAGTTGGCAGGGACCCTACTCTGGAAACACCATATATTTT
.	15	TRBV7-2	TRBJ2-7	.	CASSFLQPPPYEQYF	TGTGCCAGCAGCTTTCTACAGCCGCCCCCCTACGAGCAGTACTTC
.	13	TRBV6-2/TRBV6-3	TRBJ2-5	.	CASSYLRQETQYF	TGTGCCAGCAGTTACCTCCGCCAAGAGACCCAGTACTTC
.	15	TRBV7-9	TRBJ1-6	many	CASSPGRRTNSPLHF	TGTGCCAGCAGCCCAGGACGGCGGACTAATTCACCCCTCCACTTT
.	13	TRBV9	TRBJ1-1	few	CASSVGGHTEAFF	TGTGCCAGCAGCGTAGGAGGTCACACTGAAGCTTTCTTT
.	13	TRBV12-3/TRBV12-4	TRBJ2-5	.	CASSLIDRETQYF	TGTGCCAGCAGTTTGATAGACCGCGAGACCCAGTACTTC
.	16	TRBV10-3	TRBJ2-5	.	CAISASREGQGKTQYF	TGTGCCATCAGTGCGTCTAGAGAGGGGCAGGGGAAGACCCAGTACTTC
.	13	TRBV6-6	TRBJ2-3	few	CASKAGSTDTQYF	TGTGCCAGCAAGGCGGGTAGCACAGATACGCAGTATTTT
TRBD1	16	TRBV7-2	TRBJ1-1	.	CASSLRGTGGNTEAFF	TGTGCCAGCAGCTTACGTGGGACAGGGGGAAACACTGAAGCTTTCTTT
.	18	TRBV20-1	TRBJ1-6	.	CSARESRGGSSYNSPLHF	TGCAGTGCTAGAGAAAGCAGGGGAGGCAGCTCCTATAATTCACCCCTCCACTTT
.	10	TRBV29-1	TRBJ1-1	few	CSVSPGEAFF	TGCAGCGTGTCACCAGGTGAAGCTTTCTTT
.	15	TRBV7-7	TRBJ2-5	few	CASSLGSGSRETRYF	TGTGCTAGCAGCTTAGGGTCAGGGAGTAGGGAGACCCGGTACTTC
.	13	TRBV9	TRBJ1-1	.	CASSPQAGREAFF	TGTGCCAGCAGCCCCCAGGCGGGGCGTGAAGCTTTCTTT
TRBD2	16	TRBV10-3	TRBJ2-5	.	CAISRTSGGAQETQYF	TGTGCCATCAGCAGGACTAGCGGGGGAGCACAAGAGACCCAGTACTTC
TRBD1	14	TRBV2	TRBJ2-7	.	CASSAVQGGSEQYF	TGTGCCAGCAGTGCTGTACAGGGGGGATCCGAGCAGTACTTC
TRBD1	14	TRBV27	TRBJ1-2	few	CASSTTDRVSGYTF	TGTGCCAGCAGTACCACGGACAGGGTCAGCGGCTACACCTTC
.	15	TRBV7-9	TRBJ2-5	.	CASNFGSWGQETQYF	TGTGCCAGCAACTTCGGTAGTTGGGGCCAAGAGACCCAGTACTTC
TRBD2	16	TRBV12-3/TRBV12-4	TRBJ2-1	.	CASSPGLAGVYNEQFF	TGTGCCAGCAGCCCCGGACTAGCGGGGGTCTACAATGAGCAGTTCTTC
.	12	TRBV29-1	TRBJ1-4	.	CSAIATNEKLFF	TGCAGCGCTATTGCAACTAATGAAAAACTGTTTTTT
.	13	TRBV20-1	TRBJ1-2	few	CSATAQEHYGYTF	TGCAGTGCAACAGCACAGGAGCACTATGGCTACACCTTC
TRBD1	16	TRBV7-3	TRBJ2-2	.	CASSLLDRGSTGELFF	TGTGCCAGCAGCTTATTGGACAGGGGTTCTACCGGGGAGCTGTTTTTT
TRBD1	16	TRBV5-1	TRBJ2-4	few	CASSFAGQGAKNIQYF	TGCGCCAGCAGCTTCGCGGGACAGGGAGCCAAAAACATTCAGTACTTC
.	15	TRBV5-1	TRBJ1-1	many	CASSALTAGDTEAFF	TGCGCCAGCAGCGCTTTGACCGCGGGGGACACTGAAGCTTTCTTT
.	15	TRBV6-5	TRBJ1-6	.	CASSYSGTDHSPLHF	TGTGCCAGCAGTTATTCCGGGACGGACCATTCACCCCTCCACTTT
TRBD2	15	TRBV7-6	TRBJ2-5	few	CASSLGPGGQETQYF	TGTGCCAGCAGCTTAGGGCCCGGGGGGCAAGAGACCCAGTACTTC
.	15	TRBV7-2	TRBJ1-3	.	CASSGGAPSGNTIYF	TGTGCCAGCAGCGGAGGGGCCCCCTCTGGAAACACCATATATTTT
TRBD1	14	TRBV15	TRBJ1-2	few	CATSSDRGLGGYTF	TGTGCCACCAGCAGTGACAGGGGGCTCGGTGGCTACACCTTC
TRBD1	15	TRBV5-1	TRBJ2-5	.	CASSLATGQQEAPYF	TGCGCCAGCAGCTTGGCCACGGGACAGCAAGAGGCCCCGTACTTC